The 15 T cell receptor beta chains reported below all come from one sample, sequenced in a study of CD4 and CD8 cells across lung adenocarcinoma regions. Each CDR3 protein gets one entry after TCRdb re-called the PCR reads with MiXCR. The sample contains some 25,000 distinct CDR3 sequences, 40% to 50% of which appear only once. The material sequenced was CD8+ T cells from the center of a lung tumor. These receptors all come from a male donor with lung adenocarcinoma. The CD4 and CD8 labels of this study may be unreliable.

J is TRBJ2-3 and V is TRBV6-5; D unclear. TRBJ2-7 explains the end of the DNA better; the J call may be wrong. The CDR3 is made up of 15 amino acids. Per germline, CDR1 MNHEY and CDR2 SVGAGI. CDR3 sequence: CASSYRSRAQDTQYF. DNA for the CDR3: TGTGCCAGCAGTTACCGGAGCCGAGCCCAAGATACGCAGTACTTC.

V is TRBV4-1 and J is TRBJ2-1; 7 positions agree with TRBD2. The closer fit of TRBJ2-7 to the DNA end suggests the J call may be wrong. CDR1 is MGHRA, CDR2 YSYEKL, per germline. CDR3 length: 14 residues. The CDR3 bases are TGCGCCAGCAGCCAAGTTGGCGGGAGTCGGGAGCAGTACTTC. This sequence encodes CASSQVGGSREQYF.

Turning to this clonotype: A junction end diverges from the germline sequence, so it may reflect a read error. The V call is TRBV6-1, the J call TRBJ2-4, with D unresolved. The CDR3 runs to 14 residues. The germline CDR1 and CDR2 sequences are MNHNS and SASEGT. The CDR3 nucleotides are TGTGCCAGCAGACGGTCCAGTGCCAAAAATACGCAGTATTTC. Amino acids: CASRRSSAKNTQYF.

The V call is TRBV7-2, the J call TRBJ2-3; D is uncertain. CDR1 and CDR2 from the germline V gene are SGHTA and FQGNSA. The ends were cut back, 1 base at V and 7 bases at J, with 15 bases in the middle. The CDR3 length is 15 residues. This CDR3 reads CASSLVSGDKNTQYF. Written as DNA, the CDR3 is TGTGCCAGCAGCTTAGTATCGGGTGACAAAAATACGCAGTATTTT.

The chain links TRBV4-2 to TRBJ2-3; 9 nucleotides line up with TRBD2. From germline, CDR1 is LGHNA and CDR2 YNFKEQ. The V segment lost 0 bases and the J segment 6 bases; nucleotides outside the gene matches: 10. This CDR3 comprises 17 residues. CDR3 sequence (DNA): TGTGCCAGCAGCCAAGACCTCTGGCGGGAGGGTTTGGATACGCAGTATTTT. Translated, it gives CASSQDLWREGLDTQYF.

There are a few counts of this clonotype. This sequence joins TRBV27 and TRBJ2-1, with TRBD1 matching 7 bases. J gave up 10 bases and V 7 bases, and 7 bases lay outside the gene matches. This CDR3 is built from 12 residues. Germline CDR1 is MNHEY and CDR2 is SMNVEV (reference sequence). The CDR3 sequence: CASTGTVGEQFF. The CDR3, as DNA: TGTGCCAGCACAGGGACAGTTGGAGAGCAGTTCTTC.

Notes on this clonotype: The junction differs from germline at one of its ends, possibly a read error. CDR3 DNA: TGCGGCAGGGGCAAAGGGGGAGGTGGGGAAGAGACGCAGTACTTC. This encodes CGRGKGGGGEETQYF. The genes are TRBV10-1 and TRBJ2-5, with D perhaps assigned TRBD1 or TRBD2 (6 bases each). CDR1 is WNHNN and CDR2 is SYGVQD in the germline V gene (reference sequence). This CDR3 has 15 amino acids.

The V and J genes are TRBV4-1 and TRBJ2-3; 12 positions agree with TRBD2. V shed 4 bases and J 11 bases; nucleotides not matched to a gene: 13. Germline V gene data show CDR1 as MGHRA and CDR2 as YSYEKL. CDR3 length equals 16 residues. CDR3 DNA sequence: TGCGCCAGCAGCCTCGGGACCAGACTAGCGGGGGATGGGCAGTATTTT. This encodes CASSLGTRLAGDGQYF.

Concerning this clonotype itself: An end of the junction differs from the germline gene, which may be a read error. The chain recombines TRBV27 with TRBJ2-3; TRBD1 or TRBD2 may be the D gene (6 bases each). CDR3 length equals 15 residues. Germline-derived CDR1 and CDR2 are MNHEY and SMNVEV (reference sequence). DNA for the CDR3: TGTGCCAGGGGGCTTGGGGGGCGTGGCCCAGATACGCAGTATTTC. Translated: CARGLGGRGPDTQYF.

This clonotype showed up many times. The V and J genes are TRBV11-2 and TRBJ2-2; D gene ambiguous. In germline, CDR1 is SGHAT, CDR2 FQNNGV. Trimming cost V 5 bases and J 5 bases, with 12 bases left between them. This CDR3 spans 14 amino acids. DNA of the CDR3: TGTGCCAGCAGCCTCGAGCCTGGGACCGGGGAGCTGTTTTTT. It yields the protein CASSLEPGTGELFF.

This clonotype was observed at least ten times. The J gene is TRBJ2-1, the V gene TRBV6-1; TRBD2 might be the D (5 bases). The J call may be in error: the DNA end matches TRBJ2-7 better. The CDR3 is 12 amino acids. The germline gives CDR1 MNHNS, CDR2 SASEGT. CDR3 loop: CASTGNTYEQYF. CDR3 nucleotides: TGTGCCAGCACCGGGAATACCTACGAGCAGTACTTC.

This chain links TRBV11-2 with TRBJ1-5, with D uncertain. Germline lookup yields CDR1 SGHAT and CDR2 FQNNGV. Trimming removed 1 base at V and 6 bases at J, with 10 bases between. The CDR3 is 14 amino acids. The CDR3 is CASSLGGESQPQHF. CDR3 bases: TGTGCCAGCAGCTTAGGGGGAGAGAGTCAGCCCCAGCATTTT. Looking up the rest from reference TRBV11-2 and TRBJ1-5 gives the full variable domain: EAGVAQSPRYKIIEKRQSVAFWCNPISGHATLYWYQQILGQGPKLLIQFQNNGVVDDSQLPKDRFSAERLKGVDSTLKIQPAKLEDSAVYLCASSLGGESQPQHFGDGTRLSIL.

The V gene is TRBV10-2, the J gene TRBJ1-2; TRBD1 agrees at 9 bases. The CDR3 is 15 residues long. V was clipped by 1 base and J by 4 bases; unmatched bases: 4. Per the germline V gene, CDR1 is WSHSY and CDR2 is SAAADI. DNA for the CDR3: TGCGCCAGCAGTGAGTTCCGACAGGGGGTCTATGGCTACACCTTC. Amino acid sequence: CASSEFRQGVYGYTF.

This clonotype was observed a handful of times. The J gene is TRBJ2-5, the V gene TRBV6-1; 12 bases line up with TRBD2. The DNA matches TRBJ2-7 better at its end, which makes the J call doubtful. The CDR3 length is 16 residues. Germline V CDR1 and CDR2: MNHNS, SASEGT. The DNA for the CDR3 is TGTGCCAGCAGTGAAGGGTCTAGCGGGAGGGCTGGCGAGCAGTACTTC. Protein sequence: CASSEGSSGRAGEQYF.

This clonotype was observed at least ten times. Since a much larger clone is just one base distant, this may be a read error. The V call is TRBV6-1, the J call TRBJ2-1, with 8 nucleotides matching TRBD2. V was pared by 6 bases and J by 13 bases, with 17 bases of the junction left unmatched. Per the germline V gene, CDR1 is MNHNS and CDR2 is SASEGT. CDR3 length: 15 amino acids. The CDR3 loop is CASRLADAGEETQFF. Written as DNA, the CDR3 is TGTGCCAGCAGACTAGCGGACGCAGGAGAAGAGACCCAGTTCTTC.